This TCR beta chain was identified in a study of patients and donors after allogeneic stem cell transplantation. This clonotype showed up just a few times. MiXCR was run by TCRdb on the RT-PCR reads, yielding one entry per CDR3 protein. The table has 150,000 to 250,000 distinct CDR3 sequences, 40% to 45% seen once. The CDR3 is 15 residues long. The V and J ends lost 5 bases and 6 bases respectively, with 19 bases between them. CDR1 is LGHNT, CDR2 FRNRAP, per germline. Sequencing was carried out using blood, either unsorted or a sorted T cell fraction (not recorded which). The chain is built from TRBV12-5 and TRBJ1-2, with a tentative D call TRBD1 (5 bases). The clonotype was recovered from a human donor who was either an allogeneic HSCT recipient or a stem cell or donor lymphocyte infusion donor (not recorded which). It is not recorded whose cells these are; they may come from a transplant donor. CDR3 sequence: CASGPPGAGKDGYTF. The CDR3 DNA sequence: TGTGCTAGTGGTCCCCCTGGGGCAGGGAAGGATGGCTACACCTTC.